Presented here are 10 T cell receptor beta chains from one specimen sequenced in a study of immune cell composition in non-small cell lung cancer. The data were produced by immunoSEQ multiplex PCR, yet TCRdb's version contains in-frame clones alone and is incomplete. The profile shows around 6,400 clones, about 90% of them singletons. Normal lung was taken at the farthest possible site, at least 3 cm from tumour. Sequencing was performed on non-adjacent lung tissue. The receptor set was obtained from a human donor with non-small cell lung cancer.

This clone was recorded once. This sequence joins TRBV12-2 and TRBJ2-6; the D call TRBD1 from the table was never checked on the DNA. TRBV12-2 corresponds to a pseudogene. The CDR3 is 19 amino acids. The CDR3 sequence: CASRLAGQGKYSGANVLTF. The CDR3 region has the DNA TGTGCAAGTCGCTTAGCGGGACAGGGAAAGTACTCTGGGGCCAACGTCCTGACTTTC.

The rearrangement links TRBV7-8 to TRBJ2-5, with TRBD2 identical over 15 bases. The CDR3 is 17 amino acids. V shed 6 bases and J 4 bases; nucleotides not matched to a gene: 9. Germline-derived CDR1 and CDR2 are SGHVS and FQNEAQ. CDR3 loop: CASRLGTSGRRGETQYF. The DNA for the CDR3 is TGTGCCAGCAGACTCGGGACTAGCGGGAGGAGAGGAGAGACCCAGTACTTC.

Worth noting for this clone: The sample contains more than one DNA sequence encoding this CDR3. V and J are TRBV18 and TRBJ2-2; 9 nucleotides agree with TRBD1. V lost 2 bases, J lost 5 bases, and 6 bases stayed unmatched. CDR3 length: 16 residues. Per the germline V gene, CDR1 is KGHSH and CDR2 is LQKENI. The chain's CDR3 is CASSPTGQGGTGELFF. The CDR3 bases are TGTGCCAGCTCACCAACGGGACAGGGTGGAACCGGGGAGCTGTTTTTT.

The chain combines TRBV4-2 with TRBJ2-1; 8 positions match TRBD1. Trimming cost V 3 bases and J 6 bases; bases outside gene matches: 7. This CDR3 contains 15 residues. Germline V CDR1 and CDR2: LGHNA, YNFKEQ. The DNA of the CDR3 is TGTGCCAGCAGCCAGAGGACAGGGATCGGCAATGAGCAGTTCTTC. It yields the protein CASSQRTGIGNEQFF.

The chain carries TRBV11-2 and TRBJ2-5; D may be TRBD2 (5 bases). V lost 3 bases and J 0 bases, leaving 5 bases between the germline ends. The CDR3 covers 13 residues. Germline V gene data show CDR1 as SGHAT and CDR2 as FQNNGV. In DNA, the CDR3 is TGTGCCAGCAGCTTCGGGAACCAAGAGACCCAGTACTTC. Translating it yields CASSFGNQETQYF.

The gene calls are TRBV5-1 and TRBJ2-3, with 7 nucleotides matching TRBD2. This CDR3 contains 16 residues. Germline-derived CDR1 and CDR2 are SGHRS and YFSETQ. V lost 0 bases to trimming and J lost 3 bases; unmatched junction nucleotides: 7. CDR3 in DNA: TGCGCCAGCAGCTTGGCGCCAGGGAGGGGTACAGATACGCAGTATTTT. This translates into CASSLAPGRGTDTQYF.

This rearrangement joins TRBV13 to TRBJ2-7; the match to TRBD1 covers 9 bases. V lost 6 bases and J lost 7; bases outside the gene matches: 10. CDR3 length equals 14 residues. CDR1 is PRHDT, CDR2 FYEKMQ, per germline (reference sequence). The CDR3 loop is CASRGRTGAGEQYF. The CDR3 region has the DNA TGTGCCAGCAGGGGAAGGACAGGGGCAGGAGAGCAGTACTTC.

The chain couples TRBV19 to TRBJ2-7, with D unresolved. From germline, CDR1 is LNHDA and CDR2 SQIVND (reference sequence). Trimming took off 4 bases at V and 0 bases at J, with 13 bases between the two ends. This CDR3 spans 15 amino acids. The DNA for the CDR3 is TGTGCCAGTAGTACCGTTCGCGGAAGCTCCTACGAGCAGTACTTC. It encodes CASSTVRGSSYEQYF. The whole variable domain, filled in from reference TRBV19 and TRBJ2-7, reads DGGITQSPKYLFRKEGQNVTLSCEQNLNHDAMYWYRQDPGQGLRLIYYSQIVNDFQKGDIAEGYSVSREKKESFPLTVTSAQKNPTAFYLCASSTVRGSSYEQYFGPGTRLTVT.

V gene TRBV18 combines with J gene TRBJ2-7; a weak D match, TRBD2 (5 bases). The CDR3 spans 14 residues. Germline V gives CDR1 KGHSH, CDR2 LQKENI. The V end lost 3 bases, the J end lost 1 base, and 10 bases lay between the germline ends. CDR3 protein: CASSPSGGSYEQYF. CDR3 nucleotides: TGTGCCAGCTCACCGTCAGGAGGATCCTACGAGCAGTACTTC. The complete variable domain, with remaining parts taken from reference TRBV18 and TRBJ2-7, reads NAGVMQNPRHLVRRRGQEARLRCSPMKGHSHVYWYRQLPEEGLKFMVYLQKENIIDESGMPKERFSAEFPKEGPSILRIQQVVRGDSAAYFCASSPSGGSYEQYFGPGTRLTVT.

The chain is built from TRBV28 and TRBJ2-7; 9 bases are shared with TRBD2. J gave up 0 bases and V 6 bases, and 9 bases lay outside the gene matches. The CDR3 consists of 16 residues. Germline lookup yields CDR1 MDHEN and CDR2 SYDVKM. The CDR3 reads CASSDPLAGASYEQYF. CDR3 DNA: TGTGCCAGCAGCGACCCTTTAGCGGGAGCCTCCTACGAGCAGTACTTC.